This record covers a single TCR beta chain. The sample is drawn from a study of shared T cell receptors in the human thymus. The V gene lost 2 bases and the J gene lost 3 bases, with 7 bases spanning the gap. The CDR3 spans 13 residues. Germline V gene sequence: CDR1 KGHSH, CDR2 LQKENI. The assay was immunoSEQ multiplex PCR, and TCRdb's table has in-frame clones only and misses some. This sample yields 700,000 or so clones, of which 70% to 90% are seen a single time; roughly 0.01% belongs to the top ten. The same data also went into a second study, on human thymus T cells. That paper states: Donors were healthy Finnish infants having corrective surgery for congenital heart defects. The thymus was resected at corrective cardiac surgery.

This sequence was found in a girl under three years old with a congenital heart defect. Sequencing was carried out using thymocytes. The chain recombines TRBV18 with TRBJ1-1, with D unclear. In DNA, the CDR3 is TGTGCCAGCTCACCAGAGGTGGACACTGAAGCTTTCTTT. Protein sequence: CASSPEVDTEAFF. Variable domain in full (rest from reference TRBV18 and TRBJ1-1): NAGVMQNPRHLVRRRGQEARLRCSPMKGHSHVYWYRQLPEEGLKFMVYLQKENIIDESGMPKERFSAEFPKEGPSILRIQQVVRGDSAAYFCASSPEVDTEAFFGQGTRLTVV.